Following are 2 T cell receptor beta chains from one sample sequenced in a study of shared clonotypes between healthy human individuals. Terminally differentiated effector memory CD45RA+ cells were excluded by CCR7 positive selection of CD45RO-negative cells. Clones were sequenced by immunoSEQ multiplex PCR, and TCRdb holds only the in-frame ones, with some missing. The sample contains roughly 2.1 million clones, roughly 91% of which appear only once. Sequencing was carried out using naive CD8+ T cells from PBMCs. These receptors all come from a man between 18 and 35 years old in good health. Some clones in this sample may be carry-over from other donors' samples.

On this clone itself: Within the sample, other DNA sequences also encode this same CDR3. This sequence joins TRBV30 and TRBJ2-7; TRBD1 is a possible D gene (5 bases). The CDR3 runs to 13 residues. Germline V gives CDR1 GTSNPN, CDR2 SVGIG (reference sequence). Trimming shortened V by 0 bases and J by 0 bases, and 6 bases separated the two germline ends. CDR3 coding DNA: TGTGCCTGGAGTGTAGGGGACTCCTACGAGCAGTACTTC. Residues: CAWSVGDSYEQYF.

The V call is TRBV27, the J call TRBJ2-7; TRBD1 might be the D (5 bases). V was cut by 0 bases and J by 2 bases, with 8 bases left in between. The germline V gene encodes CDR1 MNHEY and CDR2 SMNVEV (reference sequence). This CDR3 contains 14 residues. This CDR3 reads CASSLSARAYEQYF. The CDR3 DNA is TGTGCCAGCAGTTTATCTGCCAGGGCCTACGAGCAGTACTTC.